This T cell receptor beta chain was retrieved from a study of graft-versus-host responses after intestinal transplantation. Study-wide background: Multivisceral, liver-intestinal, or isolated intestinal grafts went to recipients. Recipients across the board were started on anti-thymocyte globulin induction, then kept on tacrolimus and steroids for two to four years. General study results and limits: Circulating GvH clone levels at their peak were associated with HvG declines (early post-transplant). Recipient marrow held GvH clones, some first seen in ileum or blood.

Turning to this clone: Its cognate antigen is unknown.

Using immunoSEQ multiplex PCR, the repertoire was profiled, and TCRdb retains in-frame clones only, with some absent. The sample carries approximately 20,000 clones, almost 95% recorded once. The CDR3 runs 15 residues. Germline V gene sequence: CDR1 MRHNA, CDR2 SNTAGT. The V segment lost 5 bases and the J segment 7 bases; nucleotides outside the gene matches: 11. The chain recombines TRBV6-4 with TRBJ2-1; 7 nucleotides line up with TRBD2. Source: PBMCs, taken roughly 270 days after intestinal transplant. The clonotype originates from a human patient who received an intestinal transplant, so some T cells may come from the graft donor. The CDR3 DNA reads as TGTGCCAGCAGTCCCCTCCGCGGGAGATGGAATGAGCAGTTCTTC. Translation: CASSPLRGRWNEQFF.